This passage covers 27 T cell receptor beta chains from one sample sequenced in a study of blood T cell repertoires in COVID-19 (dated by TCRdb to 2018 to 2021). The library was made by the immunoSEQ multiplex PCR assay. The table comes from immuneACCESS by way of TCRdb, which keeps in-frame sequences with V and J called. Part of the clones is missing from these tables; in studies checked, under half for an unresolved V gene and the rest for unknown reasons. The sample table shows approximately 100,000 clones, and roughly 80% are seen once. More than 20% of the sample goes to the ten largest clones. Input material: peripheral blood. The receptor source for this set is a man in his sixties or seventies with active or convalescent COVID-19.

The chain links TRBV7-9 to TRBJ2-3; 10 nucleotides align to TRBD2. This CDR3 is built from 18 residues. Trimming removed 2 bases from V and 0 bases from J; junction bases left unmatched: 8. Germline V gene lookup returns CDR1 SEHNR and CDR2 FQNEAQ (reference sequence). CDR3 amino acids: CASSLSATSGTSTDTQYF. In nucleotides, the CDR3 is TGTGCCAGCAGCTTATCGGCTACTAGCGGGACCAGCACAGATACGCAGTATTTT. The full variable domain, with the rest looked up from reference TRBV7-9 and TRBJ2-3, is DTGVSQNPRHKITKRGQNVTFRCDPISEHNRLYWYRQTLGQGPEFLTYFQNEAQLEKSRLLSDRFSAERPKGSFSTLEIQRTEQGDSAMYLCASSLSATSGTSTDTQYFGPGTRLTVL.

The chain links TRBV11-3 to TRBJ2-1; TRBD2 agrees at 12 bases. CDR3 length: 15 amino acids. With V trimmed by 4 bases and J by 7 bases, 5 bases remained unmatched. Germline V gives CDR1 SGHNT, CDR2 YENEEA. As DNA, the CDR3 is TGTGCCAGCAGCTCCCGGACTAGCGGGATAAATGAGCAGTTCTTC. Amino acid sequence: CASSSRTSGINEQFF.

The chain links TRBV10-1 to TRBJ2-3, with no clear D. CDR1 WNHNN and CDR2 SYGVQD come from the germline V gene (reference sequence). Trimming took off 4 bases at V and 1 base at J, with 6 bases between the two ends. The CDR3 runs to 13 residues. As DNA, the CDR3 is TGCGCCAGCAGTGCCCCCGGCACAGATACGCAGTATTTT. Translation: CASSAPGTDTQYF.

The CDR3 spells CATSNRDTSLTGNIQYF. CDR3 DNA sequence: TGTGCCACCAGCAACCGGGACACCTCTCTAACGGGAAACATTCAGTACTTC. The rearrangement links TRBV15 to TRBJ2-4, with D perhaps TRBD1 (6 bases). Germline V gives CDR1 LNHNV, CDR2 YYDKDF (reference sequence). The CDR3 totals 17 residues. Trimming removed 4 bases from V and 6 bases from J, with 22 bases in between.

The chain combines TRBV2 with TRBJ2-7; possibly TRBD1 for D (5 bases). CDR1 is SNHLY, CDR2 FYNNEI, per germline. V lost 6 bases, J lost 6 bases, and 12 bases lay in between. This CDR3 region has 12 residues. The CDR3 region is CASSLTRGEQYF. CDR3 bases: TGTGCCAGCAGCCTTACAAGGGGCGAGCAGTACTTC.

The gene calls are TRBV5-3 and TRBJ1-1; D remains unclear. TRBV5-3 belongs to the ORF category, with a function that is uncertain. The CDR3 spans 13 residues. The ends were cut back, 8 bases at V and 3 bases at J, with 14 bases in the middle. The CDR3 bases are TGTGCCAGGAGTAATACGCGGGACACTGAAGCTTTCTTT. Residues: CARSNTRDTEAFF.

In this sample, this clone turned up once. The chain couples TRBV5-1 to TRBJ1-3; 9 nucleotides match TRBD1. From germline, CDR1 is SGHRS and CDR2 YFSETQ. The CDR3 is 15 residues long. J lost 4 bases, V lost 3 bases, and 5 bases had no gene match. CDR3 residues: CASSWGQGYGNTIYF. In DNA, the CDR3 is TGCGCCAGCAGCTGGGGACAGGGCTACGGAAACACCATATATTTT.

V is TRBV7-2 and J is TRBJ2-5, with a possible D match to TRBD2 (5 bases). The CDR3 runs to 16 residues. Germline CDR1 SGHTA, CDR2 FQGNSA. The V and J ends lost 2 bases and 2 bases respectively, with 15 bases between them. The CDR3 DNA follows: TGTGCCAGCAGCTTATTATTCCGACTAACTCAAGAGACCCAGTACTTC. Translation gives CASSLLFRLTQETQYF.

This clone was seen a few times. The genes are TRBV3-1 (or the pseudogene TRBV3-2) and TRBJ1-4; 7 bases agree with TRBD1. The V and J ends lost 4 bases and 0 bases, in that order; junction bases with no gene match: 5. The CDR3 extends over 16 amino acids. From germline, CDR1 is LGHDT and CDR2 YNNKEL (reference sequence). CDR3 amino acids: CASSPWDSATNEKLFF. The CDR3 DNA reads TGTGCCAGCAGCCCCTGGGACAGTGCAACTAATGAAAAACTGTTTTTT.

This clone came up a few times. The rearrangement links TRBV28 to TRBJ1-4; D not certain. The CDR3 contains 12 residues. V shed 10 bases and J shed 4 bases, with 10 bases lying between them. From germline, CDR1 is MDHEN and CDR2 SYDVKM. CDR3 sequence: CATRSFNEKLFF. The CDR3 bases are TGTGCCACCCGGTCCTTTAATGAAAAACTGTTTTTT.

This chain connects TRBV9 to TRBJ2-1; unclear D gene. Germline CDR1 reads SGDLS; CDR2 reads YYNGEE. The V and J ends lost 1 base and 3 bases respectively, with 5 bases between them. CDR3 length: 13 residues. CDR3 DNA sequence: TGTGCCAGCAGCGTACTAGGCTACAATGAGCAGTTCTTC. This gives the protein CASSVLGYNEQFF.

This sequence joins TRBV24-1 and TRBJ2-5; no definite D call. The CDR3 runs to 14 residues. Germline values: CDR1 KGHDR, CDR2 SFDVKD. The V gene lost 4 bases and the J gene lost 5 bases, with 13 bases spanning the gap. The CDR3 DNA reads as TGTGCCACCAGTGAAACCGGTACCTCGGAGACCCAGTACTTC. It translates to CATSETGTSETQYF.

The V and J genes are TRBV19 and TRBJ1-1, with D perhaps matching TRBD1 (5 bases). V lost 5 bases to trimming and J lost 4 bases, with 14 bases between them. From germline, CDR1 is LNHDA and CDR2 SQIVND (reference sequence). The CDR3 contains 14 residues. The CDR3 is CASSPTGGVTEAFF. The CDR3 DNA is TGTGCCAGTAGTCCGACCGGGGGGGTCACTGAAGCTTTCTTT. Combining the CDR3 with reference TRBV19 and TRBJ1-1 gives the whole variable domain DGGITQSPKYLFRKEGQNVTLSCEQNLNHDAMYWYRQDPGQGLRLIYYSQIVNDFQKGDIAEGYSVSREKKESFPLTVTSAQKNPTAFYLCASSPTGGVTEAFFGQGTRLTVV.

CDR3 DNA: TGTGCCAGCAGCCTTGGACAGGCAAATCAGCCCCAGCATTTT. Its protein product is CASSLGQANQPQHF. The chain is built from TRBV9 and TRBJ1-5; 7 bases match TRBD1. This CDR3 contains 14 residues. V was pared by 4 bases and J by 4 bases, with 5 bases of the junction left unmatched. Germline V gives CDR1 SGDLS, CDR2 YYNGEE. Filled out from reference TRBV9 and TRBJ1-5, the complete variable domain reads DSGVTQTPKHLITATGQRVTLRCSPRSGDLSVYWYQQSLDQGLQFLIQYYNGEERAKGNILERFSAQQFPDLHSELNLSSLELGDSALYFCASSLGQANQPQHFGDGTRLSIL.

The CDR3 DNA reads TGCGCCAGCAGCTTACGACAGGGGGCAAGCGAAAAACTGTTTTTT. Residues: CASSLRQGASEKLFF. The chain is built from TRBV5-1 and TRBJ1-4; TRBD1 matches 10 bases. This CDR3 region has 15 residues. V dropped 2 bases and J dropped 8; count of bases not matched to a gene: 6. Per the germline V gene, CDR1 is SGHRS and CDR2 is YFSETQ.

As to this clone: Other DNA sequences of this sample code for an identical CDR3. CDR3 loop: CASSRQGYGYTF. As DNA, the CDR3 is TGTGCCAGTAGTCGACAGGGGTATGGCTACACCTTC. This chain connects TRBV19 to TRBJ1-2; 8 bases align to TRBD1. The length of the CDR3 is 12 residues. Germline V lookup: CDR1 LNHDA, CDR2 SQIVND (reference sequence). With V trimmed by 5 bases and J by 5 bases, 1 base remained unmatched.

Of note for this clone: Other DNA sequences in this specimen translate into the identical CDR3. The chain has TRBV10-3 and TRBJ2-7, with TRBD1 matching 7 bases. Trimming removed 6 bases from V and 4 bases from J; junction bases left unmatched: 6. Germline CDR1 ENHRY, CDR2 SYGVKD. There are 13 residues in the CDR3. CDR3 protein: CAIRGDSLYEQYF. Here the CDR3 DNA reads TGTGCCATCAGAGGGGACAGTCTATACGAGCAGTACTTC.

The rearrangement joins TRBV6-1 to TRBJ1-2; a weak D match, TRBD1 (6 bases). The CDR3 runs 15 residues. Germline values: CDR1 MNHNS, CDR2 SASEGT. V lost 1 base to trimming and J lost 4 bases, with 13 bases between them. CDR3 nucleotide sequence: TGTGCCAGCAGTGAAGGGGCAGGGGCGATCTATGGCTACACCTTC. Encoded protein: CASSEGAGAIYGYTF.

The CDR3 DNA is TGCGCCAGCAGCGCCGCCCTCACCGACCCAGGACCCCTCCACTTT. Its translation is CASSAALTDPGPLHF. The chain joins TRBV5-1 to TRBJ1-6, with no clear D. CDR3 size: 15 residues. V gave up 4 bases and J gave up 12 bases, with 20 bases separating them. Germline lookup yields CDR1 SGHRS and CDR2 YFSETQ.

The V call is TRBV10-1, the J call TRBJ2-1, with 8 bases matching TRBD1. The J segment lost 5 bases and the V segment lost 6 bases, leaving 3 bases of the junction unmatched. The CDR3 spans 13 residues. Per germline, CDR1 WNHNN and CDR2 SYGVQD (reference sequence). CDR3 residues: CASSKGQDNEQFF. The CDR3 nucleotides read TGCGCCAGCAGCAAGGGACAGGACAATGAGCAGTTCTTC.

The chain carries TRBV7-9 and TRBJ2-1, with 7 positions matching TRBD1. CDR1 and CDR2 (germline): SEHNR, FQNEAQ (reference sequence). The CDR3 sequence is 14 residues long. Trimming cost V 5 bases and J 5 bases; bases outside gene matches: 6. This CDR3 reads CASSLGDRDNEQFF. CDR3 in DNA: TGTGCCAGCAGCCTGGGGGACAGAGACAATGAGCAGTTCTTC.

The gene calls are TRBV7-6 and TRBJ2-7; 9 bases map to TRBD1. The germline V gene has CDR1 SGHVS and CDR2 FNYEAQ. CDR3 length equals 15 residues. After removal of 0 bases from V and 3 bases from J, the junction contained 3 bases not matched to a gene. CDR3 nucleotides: TGTGCCAGCAGCTTAGCGGGACAGGGTTTCTACGAGCAGTACTTC. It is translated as CASSLAGQGFYEQYF. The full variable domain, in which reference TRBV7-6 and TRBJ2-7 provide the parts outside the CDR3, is GAGVSQSPRYKVTKRGQDVALRCDPISGHVSLYWYRQALGQGPEFLTYFNYEAQQDKSGLPNDRFSAERPEGSISTLTIQRTEQRDSAMYRCASSLAGQGFYEQYFGPGTRLTVT.

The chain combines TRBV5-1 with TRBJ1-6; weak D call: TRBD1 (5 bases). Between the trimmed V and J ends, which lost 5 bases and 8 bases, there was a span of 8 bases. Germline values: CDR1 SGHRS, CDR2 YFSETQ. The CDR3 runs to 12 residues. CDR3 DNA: TGCGCCAGCAGGGTCAGGGATTCACCCCTCCACTTT. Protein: CASRVRDSPLHF.

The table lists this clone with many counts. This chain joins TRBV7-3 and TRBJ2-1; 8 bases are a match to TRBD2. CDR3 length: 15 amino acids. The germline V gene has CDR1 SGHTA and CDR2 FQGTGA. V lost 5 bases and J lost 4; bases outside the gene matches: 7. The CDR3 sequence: CASSPTGGGYNEQFF. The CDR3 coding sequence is TGTGCCAGCAGCCCTACGGGAGGGGGTTACAATGAGCAGTTCTTC.

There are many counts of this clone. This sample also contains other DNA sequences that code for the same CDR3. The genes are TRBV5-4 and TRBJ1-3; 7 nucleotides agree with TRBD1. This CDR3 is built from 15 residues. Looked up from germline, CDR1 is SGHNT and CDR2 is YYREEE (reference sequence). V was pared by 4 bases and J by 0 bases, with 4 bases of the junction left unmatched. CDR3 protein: CASSPGQSSGNTIYF. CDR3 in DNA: TGTGCCAGCAGCCCGGGACAGTCCTCTGGAAACACCATATATTTT.

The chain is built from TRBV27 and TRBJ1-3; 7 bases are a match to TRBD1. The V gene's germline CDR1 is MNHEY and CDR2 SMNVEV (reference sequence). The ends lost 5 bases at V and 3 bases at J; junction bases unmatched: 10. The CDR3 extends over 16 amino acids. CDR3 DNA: TGTGCCAGCAGTACGCGACAGGGAGGAGATGGAAACACCATATATTTT. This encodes CASSTRQGGDGNTIYF.

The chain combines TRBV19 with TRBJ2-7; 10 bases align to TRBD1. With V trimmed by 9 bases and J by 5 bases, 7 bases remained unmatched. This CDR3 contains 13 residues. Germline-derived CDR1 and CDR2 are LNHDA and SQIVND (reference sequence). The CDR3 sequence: CARSGTGVNEQYF. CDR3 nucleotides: TGTGCCAGGAGTGGGACAGGGGTTAACGAGCAGTACTTC.